The 31 T cell receptor beta chains below were found in one sample sequenced in a study of CD8 T cells in ankylosing spondylitis (dated by TCRdb to about 2017). Library construction relied on 5' RACE. The reads were generated on an Illumina HiSeq 2500. TCRdb reran the public reads through fastp at Q25 and MiXCR, keeping productive beta chains. Each entry is one CDR3 protein sequence, shown with its most common DNA and genes. Counted in this sample were some 38,000 distinct CDR3 sequences; 10% of them appeared once. Jointly, the top ten make up more than 15% of the sample. Sample: blood, either unsorted or a sorted T cell fraction (not recorded which). The receptors stem from a male donor with ankylosing spondylitis or in good health (not recorded which).

This clonotype was observed many times. The chain has TRBV4-1 and TRBJ1-1, with a tentative D call TRBD1 (6 bases). Germline assignment: CDR1 MGHRA and CDR2 YSYEKL. CDR3 length: 17 residues. V lost 4 bases, J lost 1 base, and 19 bases lay in between. The CDR3: CASSPTGNRGANTEAFF. The CDR3 DNA follows: TGCGCCAGCAGCCCCACAGGGAACCGAGGGGCGAACACTGAAGCTTTCTTT.

The gene calls are TRBV6-1 and TRBJ2-5; 7 bases are a match to TRBD1. CDR1 and CDR2 (germline): MNHNS, SASEGT. Losses at the gene ends were 2 bases for V and 2 bases for J; bases not matched to a gene: 2. The CDR3 sequence is 14 residues long. The CDR3, as DNA: TGTGCCAGCAGTGAAACAGGGGTGCAAGAGACCCAGTACTTC. It is translated as CASSETGVQETQYF.

This clonotype was counted many times. This rearrangement joins TRBV7-8 to TRBJ2-7; 14 bases agree with TRBD2. This CDR3 has 18 amino acids. CDR1 is SGHVS and CDR2 is FQNEAQ in the germline V gene. Trimming at V came to 0 bases and at J to 6 bases, leaving 10 bases not matched to a gene. The CDR3 bases are TGTGCCAGCAGCTTAGCGGACAGGGGACTAGCGGGGGCGGCCGAGCAGTACTTC. Translated: CASSLADRGLAGAAEQYF.

This clonotype was detected a few times. This chain joins TRBV13 and TRBJ2-1; possibly TRBD1 or TRBD2 for D (5 bases each). The germline V gene encodes CDR1 PRHDT and CDR2 FYEKMQ (reference sequence). The CDR3 loop spans 13 amino acids. V gave up 7 bases and J gave up 5 bases, with 12 bases separating them. The CDR3 region has the DNA TGTGCCAGCACCCCGGGACCCGACAATGAGCAGTTCTTC. Protein sequence: CASTPGPDNEQFF.

In this sample, this clonotype turned up many times. The chain links TRBV4-2 to TRBJ2-7; 9 bases align to TRBD1. J lost 0 bases, V lost 2 bases, and 14 bases had no gene match. Looked up from germline, CDR1 is LGHNA and CDR2 is YNFKEQ. This CDR3 is built from 19 residues. The CDR3 sequence is CASSQLRPGQGSDSYEQYF. The DNA of the CDR3 is TGTGCCAGCAGCCAACTAAGACCGGGACAGGGCTCTGACTCCTACGAGCAGTACTTC.

This clonotype was picked up many times. The V gene is TRBV5-5, the J gene TRBJ2-1; D is possibly TRBD2 (6 bases). The V and J ends lost 4 bases and 5 bases respectively, with 19 bases between them. CDR3 length: 16 amino acids. The V gene's germline CDR1 is SGHKS and CDR2 YYEKEE (reference sequence). This chain's CDR3 is CASSPSHGSGNNEQFF. Written as DNA, the CDR3 is TGTGCCAGCAGCCCGAGTCACGGGAGTGGAAACAATGAGCAGTTCTTC.

In its sample, this clonotype was seen once. The chain uses TRBV20-1 and TRBJ2-1; either TRBD1 or TRBD2 may fit D (7 bases each). This CDR3 contains 16 residues. Per germline, CDR1 DFQATT and CDR2 SNEGSKA (reference sequence). CDR3 protein: CCFRGGAPGSYNEQFF. DNA for the CDR3: TGCTGTTTCAGGGGGGGGGCCCCGGGCTCCTACAATGAGCAGTTCTTC.

This clonotype was observed at least ten times. The J gene is TRBJ2-7, the V gene TRBV7-2, with 7 bases that match TRBD2. The CDR3 covers 13 residues. The germline CDR1 and CDR2 sequences are SGHTA and FQGNSA. V was clipped by 5 bases and J by 7 bases; unmatched bases: 8. The CDR3 DNA reads as TGTGCCAGCAGCATAGGACTAGTTCAGGAGCAGTACTTC. Translating gives CASSIGLVQEQYF.

This clonotype was counted a few times. This chain links TRBV3-1 with TRBJ2-1; 14 nucleotides line up with TRBD2. Germline assignment: CDR1 LGHDT and CDR2 YNNKEL (reference sequence). V trimming: 3 bases; J trimming: 4 bases; junction bases outside the gene matches: 11. The CDR3 sequence is 19 residues long. The CDR3 nucleotides read TGTGCCAGCAGCCAGACGGGACTAGCGGGAGAAATTTATTACAATGAGCAGTTCTTC. Protein sequence: CASSQTGLAGEIYYNEQFF.

The chain links TRBV4-2 to TRBJ2-7; possible D gene TRBD2, 5 bases. This CDR3 is built from 13 residues. Germline V gene sequence: CDR1 LGHNA, CDR2 YNFKEQ. V lost 4 bases and J lost 3, with 10 bases in between. CDR3 nucleotide sequence: TGTGCCAGCAGCCGAGGGCAGATCTACGAGCAGTACTTC. Protein: CASSRGQIYEQYF.

This clonotype has just a few counts. The chain carries TRBV7-2 and TRBJ1-1, with a tentative D call TRBD1 (6 bases). Trimming pared 1 base from V and 10 bases from J, leaving 13 bases between. Germline V gives CDR1 SGHTA, CDR2 FQGNSA. The CDR3 length is 13 residues. CDR3 protein: CASSLEVGRGAFF. CDR3 bases: TGTGCCAGCAGCTTAGAGGTGGGCAGGGGAGCTTTCTTT. Based on the CDR3 plus reference TRBV7-2 and TRBJ1-1, the full variable domain is GAGVSQSPSNKVTEKGKDVELRCDPISGHTALYWYRQSLGQGLEFLIYFQGNSAPDKSGLPSDRFSAERTGGSVSTLTIQRTQQEDSAVYLCASSLEVGRGAFFGQGTRLTVV.

This clonotype was recorded at least ten times. The chain recombines TRBV7-9 with TRBJ1-4, with D possibly being TRBD1 (5 bases). CDR3 length: 16 amino acids. Per germline, CDR1 SEHNR and CDR2 FQNEAQ (reference sequence). Deletions cut 5 bases from V and 2 bases from J, with 15 bases between. This CDR3 is CASSDWSGGTNEKLFF. The DNA for the CDR3 is TGTGCCAGCAGCGATTGGTCGGGGGGGACTAATGAAAAACTGTTTTTT. Based on the CDR3 plus reference TRBV7-9 and TRBJ1-4, the full variable domain is DTGVSQNPRHKITKRGQNVTFRCDPISEHNRLYWYRQTLGQGPEFLTYFQNEAQLEKSRLLSDRFSAERPKGSFSTLEIQRTEQGDSAMYLCASSDWSGGTNEKLFFGSGTQLSVL.

This clonotype came up many times. The V call is TRBV24-1, the J call TRBJ2-2; either TRBD1 or TRBD2 may supply D (6 bases each). Germline values: CDR1 KGHDR, CDR2 SFDVKD. V was pared by 5 bases and J by 4 bases, with 10 bases between. The CDR3 is 14 amino acids. Here the CDR3 DNA reads TGTGCCACCAGTGTTGGGGGGCCCACCGGGGAGCTGTTTTTT. Translation gives CATSVGGPTGELFF.

This clonotype showed up just a few times. The V call is TRBV12-3 or TRBV12-4, the J call TRBJ2-1; D is uncertain. The CDR3 runs 11 residues. V dropped 6 bases and J dropped 12 bases, with 12 bases sitting between them. CDR3 region: CASSPSIVQFF. The CDR3 DNA reads TGTGCCAGCAGCCCAAGTATCGTGCAGTTCTTC.

This clonotype was seen repeatedly, ten times or more. The chain links TRBV12-3 or TRBV12-4 to TRBJ2-1, with D tentatively TRBD2 (6 bases). V lost 2 bases, J lost 10 bases, and 12 bases lay in between. The length of the CDR3 is 13 residues. Written as DNA, the CDR3 is TGTGCCAGCAGTTTATCGAGTCTAGCGGAGCAGTTCTTC. It specifies CASSLSSLAEQFF.

The CDR3 DNA is TGTGCCAGTACGAAGAGCCTGTACGAGCAGTACTTC. Amino acids: CASTKSLYEQYF. V and J are TRBV6-1 and TRBJ2-7; D ambiguous. The CDR3 extends over 12 amino acids. Trimming pared 9 bases from V and 4 bases from J, leaving 13 bases between. CDR1 is MNHNS, CDR2 SASEGT, per germline.

This clonotype was found many times. This chain connects TRBV4-2 to TRBJ1-6, with 9 bases lining up with TRBD1. Germline CDR1 LGHNA, CDR2 YNFKEQ. This CDR3 region has 15 residues. With V trimmed by 1 base and J by 9 bases, 4 bases remained unmatched. The CDR3 nucleotides are TGTGCCAGCAGCCAAGGAGGGACAGGGATTTCACCCCTCCACTTT. It is translated as CASSQGGTGISPLHF.

This clonotype was counted ten times or more. The chain combines TRBV6-1 with TRBJ1-6, with no clear D. The germline V and J ends were trimmed by 5 bases and 6 bases, with 11 bases remaining between them. The CDR3 runs 14 residues. Per the germline V gene, CDR1 is MNHNS and CDR2 is SASEGT. CDR3 in DNA: TGTGCCAGCAGTCAAGGGAGTAGTAATTCACCCCTCCACTTT. It yields the protein CASSQGSSNSPLHF.

This clonotype was observed many times. The chain recombines TRBV6-1 with TRBJ2-3, with 10 nucleotides matching TRBD2. With V trimmed by 0 bases and J by 2 bases, 5 bases remained unmatched. This CDR3 comprises 17 residues. CDR1 and CDR2 (germline): MNHNS, SASEGT. Here the CDR3 reads CASSEAPSGRVTDTQYF. The DNA for the CDR3 is TGTGCCAGCAGTGAAGCCCCAAGCGGGAGGGTCACAGATACGCAGTATTTT.

The sample holds many counts of this clonotype. The chain joins TRBV6-1 to TRBJ1-1; the D is unclear. CDR3 length: 13 residues. Germline CDR1 MNHNS, CDR2 SASEGT. The V end was cut by 6 bases, the J end by 1 base, with 9 bases between. CDR3 in amino acids: CASSPTENTEAFF. The DNA for the CDR3 is TGTGCCAGCAGCCCCACCGAGAACACTGAAGCTTTCTTT.

This clonotype was observed many times. V gene TRBV20-1 combines with J gene TRBJ2-3, with TRBD1 identical over 8 bases. V trimming: 3 bases; J trimming: 1 base; junction bases outside the gene matches: 3. The germline gives CDR1 DFQATT, CDR2 SNEGSKA (reference sequence). CDR3 length: 14 residues. The CDR3 region has the DNA TGCAGTGCTAGGTCACAGGGGGGCACAGATACGCAGTATTTT. It codes for CSARSQGGTDTQYF.

This clonotype was detected many times. The chain recombines TRBV11-3 with TRBJ2-3, with no clear D. Trimming shortened V by 0 bases and J by 5 bases, and 6 bases separated the two germline ends. Germline loops: CDR1 SGHNT, CDR2 YENEEA. The CDR3 sequence is 13 residues long. The CDR3: CASSLEDGDTQYF. DNA of the CDR3: TGTGCCAGCAGCTTAGAGGACGGAGATACGCAGTATTTT.

This clonotype came up a few times. The rearrangement links TRBV19 to TRBJ2-1; D gene unclear. The CDR3 consists of 12 residues. The ends were cut back, 4 bases at V and 9 bases at J, with 10 bases in the middle. In germline, CDR1 is LNHDA, CDR2 SQIVND (reference sequence). CDR3 residues: CASSKVSGEQFF. CDR3 bases: TGTGCCAGTAGTAAAGTTTCGGGTGAGCAGTTCTTC.

This clonotype showed up many times. The V gene is TRBV10-3, the J gene TRBJ2-5; weak D call: TRBD2 (5 bases). The CDR3 sequence is 16 residues long. V lost 3 bases, J lost 0 bases, and 14 bases lay in between. Germline values: CDR1 ENHRY, CDR2 SYGVKD. Here the CDR3 DNA reads TGTGCCATCAGTGACTACCGCGGACTCGACCAAGAGACCCAGTACTTC. It translates to CAISDYRGLDQETQYF.

This clonotype was observed many times. The V call is TRBV4-3, the J call TRBJ1-2; perhaps TRBD1 as D (5 bases). V lost 2 bases, J lost 1 base, and 11 bases lay in between. The CDR3 sequence is 15 residues long. The V gene's germline CDR1 is LGHNA and CDR2 YSLEER. The CDR3 spells CASSQLAGHNYGYTF. Written as DNA, the CDR3 is TGCGCCAGCAGCCAATTAGCAGGGCATAACTATGGCTACACCTTC.

This clonotype was seen repeatedly, ten times or more. This chain uses TRBV12-3 or TRBV12-4 with TRBJ2-5; 9 nucleotides line up with TRBD2. V trimming: 5 bases; J trimming: 2 bases; junction bases outside the gene matches: 3. The CDR3 is made up of 14 amino acids. The CDR3 DNA follows: TGTGCCAGCAGTCCCGCGGGGGGGCAAGAGACCCAGTACTTC. Its translation is CASSPAGGQETQYF.

This clonotype was detected ten times or more. This chain connects TRBV29-1 to TRBJ1-4, with 8 bases lining up with TRBD1. CDR1 is SQVTM and CDR2 is ANQGSEA in the germline V gene. The CDR3 extends over 17 amino acids. With 4 bases clipped from V and 3 bases from J, the junction kept 13 bases outside the gene matches. The CDR3, as DNA: TGCAGCGTTGCCGGGACAGGATGCAATTGTCCTAATGAAAAACTGTTTTTT. It yields the protein CSVAGTGCNCPNEKLFF.

The table lists this clonotype with many counts. The V call is TRBV19, the J call TRBJ2-7; D may correspond to TRBD1 or TRBD2 (5 bases each). From germline, CDR1 is LNHDA and CDR2 SQIVND (reference sequence). V was trimmed by 6 bases and J by 6 bases, leaving 12 bases between them. The CDR3 consists of 12 residues. CDR3 sequence: CASSLPGTEQYF. Written as DNA, the CDR3 is TGTGCCAGTAGCCTCCCAGGGACCGAGCAGTACTTC.

This clonotype was seen at least ten times. This chain connects TRBV5-1 to TRBJ2-5; D remains unclear. From germline, CDR1 is SGHRS and CDR2 YFSETQ. Trimming removed 4 bases at V and 5 bases at J, with 12 bases between. The CDR3 runs to 13 residues. This CDR3 reads CASSAFDRETQYF. The CDR3 DNA follows: TGCGCCAGCAGCGCCTTTGATCGGGAGACCCAGTACTTC.

This clonotype was counted ten times or more. The CDR3 here is CASSPSQNLAGDEQFF. CDR3 DNA sequence: TGTGCCAGCAGTCCAAGCCAGAATCTAGCGGGAGATGAGCAGTTCTTC. The chain uses TRBV6-1 and TRBJ2-1, with TRBD2 matching over 10 bases. Germline values: CDR1 MNHNS, CDR2 SASEGT. With 5 bases clipped from V and 8 bases from J, the junction kept 12 bases outside the gene matches. The CDR3 runs to 16 residues.

This clonotype has just a few counts. Here the CDR3 DNA reads TGTGCCAGCAGCCAAGAAGGCGGTATTCCGTACTTC. This translates into CASSQEGGIPYF. V and J are TRBV3-1 and TRBJ2-5, with D unclear. The CDR3 covers 12 residues. The V end lost 0 bases, the J end lost 13 bases, and 12 bases lay between the germline ends. Germline V CDR1 and CDR2: LGHDT, YNNKEL (reference sequence).